The 24 T cell receptor beta chains below were found in one sample sequenced in a study of cytomegalovirus exposure and HLA in healthy donors. PCR amplification relied on 60 Vbeta primers (plus 13 Jbeta primers). Profiling relied on immunoSEQ multiplex PCR, and the TCRdb table lists in-frame clones only, not all of them. The sample includes approximately 100,000 clones, roughly four fifths seen only once; the top ten take 3.5% to 4%. The sequencing sample was made of PBMCs. Receptors were obtained from a man aged 60-69 years in good health and CMV-seronegative.

Notes on this clone: The junction differs from germline at one of its ends, possibly a read error. CDR3 bases: TGTGCCAGCATAAACACCGAAGCTTTCTTT. Protein sequence: CASINTEAFF. V and J are TRBV6-1 and TRBJ1-1; the D is unclear. The germline V gene has CDR1 MNHNS and CDR2 SASEGT. This CDR3 region has 10 residues.

This chain uses TRBV7-9 with TRBJ1-2; no reliable D call. Per the germline V gene, CDR1 is SEHNR and CDR2 is FQNEAQ (reference sequence). Deletions cut 1 base from V and 3 bases from J, with 6 bases between. The CDR3 is 13 amino acids. The CDR3 DNA is TGTGCCAGCAGCTTAGGGCCCTACTATGGCTACACCTTC. Translation: CASSLGPYYGYTF.

This chain uses TRBV6-5 with TRBJ2-3, with D hard to call. The germline V gene has CDR1 MNHEY and CDR2 SVGAGI. V was cut by 0 bases and J by 0 bases, with 4 bases left in between. The CDR3 covers 14 residues. The CDR3 DNA reads as TGTGCCAGCAGTTACTCTCCTAGCACAGATACGCAGTATTTT. This encodes CASSYSPSTDTQYF.

The V call is TRBV5-1, the J call TRBJ2-3; TRBD2 agrees at 15 bases. Germline values: CDR1 SGHRS, CDR2 YFSETQ. V lost 4 bases to trimming and J lost 2 bases; unmatched junction nucleotides: 11. This CDR3 comprises 19 residues. DNA of the CDR3: TGCGCCAGCAGCCGCTCCGGGACTAGCGGGGGGAGTCTCACAGATACGCAGTATTTT. It encodes CASSRSGTSGGSLTDTQYF.

The CDR3 region has the DNA TGTGCCAGCTCACCTAACGACAGTCCCCGTAATGGGGAAAAACTGTTTTTT. The encoded protein is CASSPNDSPRNGEKLFF. The chain is built from TRBV18 and TRBJ1-4, with D tentatively TRBD1 (5 bases). The germline V gene has CDR1 KGHSH and CDR2 LQKENI. The CDR3 loop spans 17 amino acids. Trimming stripped 3 bases from V and 8 bases from J, with 22 bases between.

This clone was detected once. V usage is TRBV19 and J usage is TRBJ1-6, with D unclear. There are 15 residues in the CDR3. V lost 6 bases and J lost 6, with 15 bases in between. CDR1 and CDR2 (germline): LNHDA, SQIVND (reference sequence). In nucleotides, the CDR3 is TGTGCCAGTAGAGTGTCGGTACAGATTAATTCACCCCTCCACTTT. Its protein is CASRVSVQINSPLHF.

The chain has TRBV6-1 and TRBJ2-1, with 9 bases lining up with TRBD1. V was pared by 0 bases and J by 6 bases, with 3 bases of the junction left unmatched. This CDR3 region has 15 residues. Per the germline V gene, CDR1 is MNHNS and CDR2 is SASEGT. CDR3 sequence (DNA): TGTGCCAGCAGTGAAGCGTCGACAGGGGGCAATGAGCAGTTCTTC. Translating gives CASSEASTGGNEQFF.

The V gene is TRBV7-9, the J gene TRBJ1-2; a weak D match, TRBD1 (5 bases). Trimming took 5 bases from V and 1 from J, leaving 20 bases between them. Germline V gene sequence: CDR1 SEHNR, CDR2 FQNEAQ (reference sequence). The CDR3 has 17 amino acids. CDR3 loop: CASSEILGRDSNYGYTF. CDR3 DNA: TGTGCCAGCAGCGAAATCCTCGGCAGGGATAGTAACTATGGCTACACCTTC.

The V and J genes are TRBV5-4 and TRBJ2-5; TRBD1 matches at 7 bases. The CDR3 contains 17 residues. CDR1 is SGHNT and CDR2 is YYREEE in the germline V gene (reference sequence). V lost 0 bases to trimming and J lost 1 base; unmatched junction nucleotides: 9. The CDR3 region is CASSLGVGDRRQETQYF. In nucleotides, the CDR3 is TGTGCCAGCAGCTTGGGGGTGGGGGACAGACGCCAAGAGACCCAGTACTTC.

The chain is built from TRBV6-5 and TRBJ2-7; D perhaps matches TRBD2 (6 bases). V was trimmed by 6 bases and J by 2 bases, leaving 11 bases between them. This CDR3 comprises 13 residues. Germline CDR1 reads MNHEY; CDR2 reads SVGAGI. In DNA form, the CDR3 reads TGTGCCAGCAGAACTGGAGGGACCTACGAGCAGTACTTC. This gives the protein CASRTGGTYEQYF.

The rearrangement joins TRBV2 to TRBJ1-6; D is unresolved. Trimming removed 4 bases at V and 5 bases at J, with 12 bases between. Germline V gives CDR1 SNHLY, CDR2 FYNNEI. The CDR3 loop spans 15 amino acids. This chain's CDR3 is CASSGEWSNNSPLHF. The CDR3 DNA reads TGTGCCAGCAGTGGGGAGTGGTCCAATAATTCACCCCTCCACTTT.

This clone was seen once. The V gene is TRBV10-3, the J gene TRBJ2-5, with D possibly being TRBD1 (6 bases). The germline V gene has CDR1 ENHRY and CDR2 SYGVKD. The germline V and J ends were trimmed by 8 bases and 2 bases, with 12 bases remaining between them. The CDR3 extends over 13 amino acids. Here the CDR3 reads CAIGQGRQETQYF. The CDR3 DNA reads as TGTGCCATCGGCCAGGGGAGACAAGAGACCCAGTACTTC.

The J gene is TRBJ1-2, the V gene TRBV27, with 7 bases that match TRBD1. Germline CDR1 and CDR2: MNHEY and SMNVEV (reference sequence). This CDR3 has 12 amino acids. J was trimmed by 5 bases and V by 3 bases; bases with no gene match: 0. In DNA, the CDR3 is TGTGCCAGCAGTTTCAGGGGGTATGGCTACACCTTC. Translation: CASSFRGYGYTF.

This clone was seen a single time. The rearrangement uses TRBV30 and TRBJ1-6; D not resolved. Per the germline V gene, CDR1 is GTSNPN and CDR2 is SVGIG (reference sequence). The CDR3 spans 16 residues. The V gene lost 4 bases and the J gene lost 0 bases, with 13 bases spanning the gap. In DNA form, the CDR3 reads TGTGCCTGGAACTCACGCGATAGCTCCTATAATTCACCCCTCCACTTT. Translated: CAWNSRDSSYNSPLHF. The whole variable domain, filled in from reference TRBV30 and TRBJ1-6, reads SQTIHQWPATLVQPVGSPLSLECTVEGTSNPNLYWYRQAAGRGLQLLFYSVGIGQISSEVPQNLSASRPQDRQFILSSKKLLLSDSGFYLCAWNSRDSSYNSPLHFGNGTRLTVT.

The V call is TRBV5-4, the J call TRBJ1-1; 10 positions match TRBD1. In germline, CDR1 is SGHNT, CDR2 YYREEE (reference sequence). V gave up 3 bases and J gave up 1 base; unmatched junction bases: 3. CDR3 size: 15 residues. This chain's CDR3 is CASSSDRGTNTEAFF. The DNA for the CDR3 is TGTGCCAGCAGCTCGGACAGGGGGACGAACACTGAAGCTTTCTTT.

V usage is TRBV19 and J usage is TRBJ1-4; maybe TRBD1 (5 bases). CDR3 length: 16 residues. V lost 5 bases and J lost 3, with 16 bases in between. Per germline, CDR1 LNHDA and CDR2 SQIVND (reference sequence). CDR3 sequence: CASSAHDSLANEKLFF. CDR3 coding DNA: TGTGCCAGTAGTGCACATGACAGTCTCGCTAATGAAAAACTGTTTTTT.

The V and J genes are TRBV2 and TRBJ1-1; maybe TRBD1 (6 bases). CDR3 size: 12 residues. Germline V gene lookup returns CDR1 SNHLY and CDR2 FYNNEI. V was shortened by 3 bases and J by 10 bases, with 12 bases between the two germline ends. CDR3 region: CASSEGAKVAFF. The CDR3 bases are TGTGCCAGCAGTGAGGGGGCAAAGGTAGCTTTCTTT.

The chain carries TRBV27 and TRBJ2-3, with 7 bases identical to TRBD1. The CDR3 is 18 amino acids. Losses at the gene ends were 0 bases for V and 6 bases for J; bases not matched to a gene: 15. CDR1 is MNHEY, CDR2 SMNVEV, per germline (reference sequence). Here the CDR3 DNA reads TGTGCCAGCAGTTTATCAAACTTGACTGACAGGGTAGGGGATACGCAGTATTTT. It encodes CASSLSNLTDRVGDTQYF.

The chain is built from TRBV5-4 and TRBJ2-7, with a possible D match to TRBD2 (5 bases). From germline, CDR1 is SGHNT and CDR2 YYREEE (reference sequence). V lost 4 bases, J lost 8 bases, and 19 bases lay in between. CDR3 length equals 14 residues. The CDR3, as DNA: TGTGCCAGCAGCGCGGGTGAGGCGCCCGAAAAGCAGTACGTC. Its protein product is CASSAGEAPEKQYV.

V is TRBV19 and J is TRBJ2-5, with TRBD2 as a possible D gene (7 bases). This CDR3 is built from 15 residues. Deletions cut 5 bases from V and 2 bases from J, with 15 bases between. Germline CDR1 LNHDA, CDR2 SQIVND (reference sequence). CDR3 sequence reads: CASSPRRGRQETQYF. CDR3 bases: TGTGCCAGTAGTCCCCGGCGGGGGCGTCAAGAGACCCAGTACTTC.

The chain links TRBV9 to TRBJ1-6; D is undetermined. The CDR3 is made up of 12 amino acids. Trimming took off 4 bases at V and 9 bases at J, with 8 bases between the two ends. The V gene's germline CDR1 is SGDLS and CDR2 YYNGEE. CDR3: CASSSRGSPLHF. The CDR3 coding sequence is TGTGCCAGCAGCTCAAGAGGTTCACCCCTCCACTTT.

CDR3 DNA sequence: TGCGCCAGCAGCCTCGGCCCAGCGGGAGGGGGGAATGAGCAGTTCTTC. Translation: CASSLGPAGGGNEQFF. V and J are TRBV5-1 and TRBJ2-1, with TRBD2 identical over 10 bases. The CDR3 totals 16 residues. Germline CDR1 reads SGHRS; CDR2 reads YFSETQ. V was clipped by 4 bases and J by 7 bases; unmatched bases: 11.

The CDR3 here is CASSLGQTYGYTF. The DNA of the CDR3 is TGCGCCAGCAGCTTGGGACAGACCTATGGCTACACCTTC. This sequence joins TRBV5-1 and TRBJ1-2; possibly TRBD1 for D (5 bases). V was clipped by 0 bases and J by 4 bases, with 7 bases between them. This CDR3 contains 13 residues. Germline V gene sequence: CDR1 SGHRS, CDR2 YFSETQ.

Written as DNA, the CDR3 is TGTGCCAGTAGTATAAAGGGGGACAGTTCGAAGGGGGGTGAAGCTTTCTTT. The encoded protein is CASSIKGDSSKGGEAFF. This chain links TRBV19 with TRBJ1-1, with 7 bases identical to TRBD1. V was pared by 2 bases and J by 7 bases, with 16 bases of the junction left unmatched. The CDR3 totals 17 residues. Germline V gene data show CDR1 as LNHDA and CDR2 as SQIVND (reference sequence).